The T cell receptor beta chain under discussion was sequenced for a study of CD8 T cells in Susac syndrome. The CDR3 is made up of 17 amino acids. The V end lost 2 bases, the J end lost 0 bases, and 15 bases lay between the germline ends. Germline V gene data show CDR1 as MNHEY and CDR2 as SMNVEV (reference sequence). The authors reverse transcribed about 0.5 to 1 ug RNA with random hexamers. It was immunoSEQ multiplex PCR that amplified TCR beta CDR3 across 54 Vbeta and 13 Jbeta. Via MiXCR, TCRdb re-called the immunoSEQ multiplex PCR reads, giving one row per CDR3 protein. The sample yields 130,000 to 150,000 distinct CDR3 sequences, 90% to 95% seen once.

This sequence joins TRBV27 and TRBJ2-3; D not certain. The source of this sequence is a human donor in good health. Sequencing used CD8+ T cells from PBMCs. The CDR3 DNA reads TGTGCCAGCAGTTTAGTCGTTAGTGAATCTAGCACAGATACGCAGTATTTT. Translation gives CASSLVVSESSTDTQYF.